The rows below give T cell receptor beta chains drawn from one sample of a study of cytomegalovirus exposure and HLA in healthy donors. The protocol was immunoSEQ multiplex PCR, while the TCRdb copy is restricted to in-frame clones and leaves out a portion. Of more than 85,000 clones in the sample, over 75% were seen once. The sample was PBMCs. The receptors come from a middle-aged woman in good health and CMV-seropositive. The CDR3 runs from the conserved cysteine through the conserved F or W. D genes are given only for firm matches. Some rows mark clone size as missing; the rest say once, few, many or name a class of expanded clone.

NA	TRBD2	TRBV7-2	TRBJ2-5	CASSLAGLAGEGQETQYF	TGTGCCAGCAGCTTAGCGGGACTAGCGGGAGAGGGCCAAGAGACCCAGTACTTC
NA	NA	TRBV15	TRBJ1-5	CATSRGLDSPRNQPQHF	TGTGCCACCAGCAGAGGATTGGACAGCCCTCGCAATCAGCCCCAGCATTTT
NA	NA	TRBV6-1	TRBJ2-1	CASMRNSYEQFF	TGTGCCAGCATGAGGAATTCCTATGAGCAGTTCTTC
NA	TRBD1	TRBV7-9	TRBJ2-2	CSSSPTGGTGELFF	TGTTCCAGCAGCCCCACAGGGGGCACCGGGGAGCTGTTTTTT
NA	TRBD2	TRBV2	TRBJ2-5	CASRGRLAGGRTQYF	TGTGCCAGCAGGGGAAGACTAGCGGGAGGTCGGACCCAGTACTTC
NA	NA	TRBV5-1	TRBJ2-7	CASSLDYRGDEQYF	TGCGCCAGCAGCTTGGATTATCGGGGAGACGAGCAGTACTTC
few	NA	TRBV10-3	TRBJ2-5	CAISVVGEETQYF	TGTGCCATCAGTGTAGTAGGAGAAGAGACCCAGTACTTC
NA	NA	TRBV27	TRBJ2-1	CASSFIGHTSYNEQFF	TGTGCCAGCAGTTTCATCGGACACACGTCCTACAATGAGCAGTTCTTC
few	TRBD2	TRBV7-6	TRBJ2-7	CASSTPFRGRAYEQYF	TGTGCCAGCAGTACTCCCTTCCGGGGGAGGGCCTACGAGCAGTACTTC
NA	NA	TRBV18	TRBJ1-3	CASSPAGDLGNTIYF	TGTGCCAGCTCACCAGCCGGGGATCTAGGAAACACCATATATTTT
NA	TRBD1	TRBV6-4	TRBJ1-2	CASNHTGVKGGYTF	TGTGCCAGCAATCATACAGGGGTAAAAGGTGGCTACACCTTC
NA	TRBD2	TRBV5-7	TRBJ2-2	CASSLASGGPNNTGELFF	TGTGCCAGCAGCTTGGCGAGCGGGGGGCCCAATAACACCGGGGAGCTGTTTTTT
NA	TRBD1	TRBV18	TRBJ2-7	CASSPGQSSYEQYF	TGTGCCAGCTCACCGGGACAGAGCTCCTACGAGCAGTACTTC
NA	TRBD1	TRBV18	TRBJ1-1	CASSPPSTGDGEAFF	TGTGCCAGCTCACCGCCATCCACAGGGGACGGTGAAGCTTTCTTT
NA	TRBD1	TRBV28	TRBJ1-1	CASSLWTGGMNTEAFF	TGTGCCAGCAGTTTGTGGACAGGGGGCATGAACACTGAAGCTTTCTTT
once	TRBD2	TRBV28	TRBJ2-1	CASSLLAGEIEQFF	TGTGCCAGCAGCCTACTAGCGGGAGAGATTGAGCAGTTCTTC
NA	TRBD2	TRBV6-1	TRBJ2-7	CASSDGLAGPYEQYF	TGTGCCAGCAGTGACGGACTAGCGGGACCCTACGAGCAGTACTTC
NA	NA	TRBV27	TRBJ2-7	CASSLWSSYEQYF	TGTGCCAGCAGTTTGTGGAGCTCCTACGAGCAGTACTTC
NA	TRBD2	TRBV5-1	TRBJ2-1	CASSFAGTSGRFEQFF	TGCGCCAGCAGCTTCGCTGGGACTAGCGGGAGATTTGAGCAGTTCTTC
few	NA	TRBV5-1	TRBJ2-4	CASSPGWALAKNIQYF	TGCGCCAGCAGCCCCGGCTGGGCACTAGCCAAAAACATTCAGTACTTC
NA	NA	TRBV5-1	TRBJ1-1	CASSLEVRKDTEAFF	TGCGCCAGCAGCTTGGAGGTCAGGAAGGACACTGAAGCTTTCTTT
NA	TRBD1	TRBV28	TRBJ2-4	CASSSPGQSRSIQYF	TGTGCCAGCAGTTCCCCGGGACAGTCTAGGAGCATTCAGTACTTC
few	NA	TRBV18	TRBJ2-7	CASSLDRSSYEQYF	TGTGCCAGCTCACTGGACAGAAGCTCCTACGAGCAGTACTTC
NA	TRBD2	TRBV27	TRBJ2-1	CASSPSLAGAYNEQFF	TGTGCCAGCAGTCCCTCCCTAGCGGGGGCCTACAATGAGCAGTTCTTC
NA	NA	TRBV10-3	TRBJ2-2	CAISELALDYNTGELFF	TGTGCCATCAGTGAGCTAGCTCTGGACTACAACACCGGGGAGCTGTTTTTT
NA	NA	TRBV6-5	TRBJ1-5	CASSYWAGRDQPQHF	TGTGCCAGCAGTTACTGGGCGGGTCGGGATCAGCCCCAGCATTTT
NA	NA	TRBV7-9	TRBJ1-5	CASSSGGQPQHF	TGTGCCAGCAGCTCGGGTGGTCAGCCCCAGCATTTT
NA	NA	TRBV5-5	TRBJ2-1	CASSLSGGPYNEQFF	TGTGCCAGCAGCTTGTCGGGTGGTCCTTACAATGAGCAGTTCTTC
NA	NA	TRBV5-1	TRBJ2-7	CASSLDRADEQYF	TGCGCCAGCAGCTTGGACAGGGCCGACGAGCAGTACTTC
few	NA	TRBV7-9	TRBJ1-3	CASSLYFWGRTDTIYF	TGTGCCAGCAGCTTATATTTCTGGGGCCGAACGGACACCATATATTTT
once	NA	TRBV5-1	TRBJ2-7	CASSALASAYEQYF	TGCGCCAGCAGCGCCCTAGCGAGCGCCTACGAGCAGTACTTC
NA	NA	TRBV28	TRBJ2-7	CASRGGSSYEQYF	TGTGCCTCCCGAGGGGGAAGCTCCTACGAGCAGTACTTC
NA	NA	TRBV27	TRBJ1-5	CASSPNGEGPQHF	TGTGCCAGCAGTCCTAACGGTGAGGGGCCCCAGCATTTT
NA	TRBD2	TRBV6-4	TRBJ2-3	CASQDEGGRTPDTQYF	TGTGCCAGCCAAGACGAGGGCGGGAGGACTCCAGATACGCAGTATTTT